The T cell receptor beta chain described here comes from a study of T-cell reconstitution after alpha-beta-depleted transplantation in children. About this clonotype: Its antigen is still unknown.

Germline V gene lookup returns CDR1 SGDLS and CDR2 YYNGEE. The CDR3 is 15 residues long. The V and J ends lost 3 bases and 7 bases respectively, with 20 bases between them. Preparation of the TCRbeta library involved a method that used unique molecular identifiers. TCRdb called the PCR reads again in MiXCR, with one record for every CDR3 protein. The table includes around 270,000 distinct CDR3 sequences, 10% detected once. Points from the study as a whole: Two months or so post-transplant, alpha-beta T cells reportedly derived from several hundred expanded graft clones. At the one-year point after transplant, T-cell counts and TCRbeta diversity were found to come mostly from T cells that had been newly produced. Some patients owed their high day-60 TCRbeta diversity to surviving recipient T cells and thymic progenitors.

V is TRBV9 and J is TRBJ2-7, with D tentatively TRBD1 (5 bases). The sample here was PBMCs, taken before TCRalphabeta/CD19-depleted stem cell transplant. This sequence originates from a boy less than two years old with acute myeloid leukemia, due to receive a stem cell transplant. The CDR3 reads CASSDSQQEGREQYF. For the CDR3, the DNA is TGTGCCAGCAGCGACTCTCAACAGGAAGGTCGGGAGCAGTACTTC.